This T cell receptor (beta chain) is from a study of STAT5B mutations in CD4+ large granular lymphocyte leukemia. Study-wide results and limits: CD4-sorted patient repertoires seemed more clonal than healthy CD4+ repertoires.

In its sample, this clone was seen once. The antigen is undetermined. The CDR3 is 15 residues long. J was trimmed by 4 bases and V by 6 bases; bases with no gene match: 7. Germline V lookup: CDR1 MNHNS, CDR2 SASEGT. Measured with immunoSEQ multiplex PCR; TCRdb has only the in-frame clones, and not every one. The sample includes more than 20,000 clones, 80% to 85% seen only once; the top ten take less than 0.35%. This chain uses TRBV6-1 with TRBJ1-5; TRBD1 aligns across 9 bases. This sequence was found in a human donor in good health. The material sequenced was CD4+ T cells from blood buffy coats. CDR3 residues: CASSTAGQGNQPQHF. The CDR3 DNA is TGTGCCAGCAGCACTGCGGGACAGGGTAATCAGCCCCAGCATTTT.